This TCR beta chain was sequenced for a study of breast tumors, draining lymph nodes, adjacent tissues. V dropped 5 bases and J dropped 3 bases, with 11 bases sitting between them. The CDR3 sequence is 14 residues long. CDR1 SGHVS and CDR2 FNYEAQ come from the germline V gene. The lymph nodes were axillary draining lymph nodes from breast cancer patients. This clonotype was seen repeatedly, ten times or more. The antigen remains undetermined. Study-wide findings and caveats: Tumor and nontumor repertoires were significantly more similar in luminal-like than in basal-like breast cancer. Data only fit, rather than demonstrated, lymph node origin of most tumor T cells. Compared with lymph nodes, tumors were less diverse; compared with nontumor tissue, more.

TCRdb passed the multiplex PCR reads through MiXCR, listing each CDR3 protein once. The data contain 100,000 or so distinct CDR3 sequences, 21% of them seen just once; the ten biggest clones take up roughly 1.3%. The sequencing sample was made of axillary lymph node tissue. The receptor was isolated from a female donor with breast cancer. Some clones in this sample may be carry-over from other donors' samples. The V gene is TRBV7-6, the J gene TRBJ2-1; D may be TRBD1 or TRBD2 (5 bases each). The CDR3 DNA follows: TGTGCCAGCAGCGCCGGGACGGACTACAATGAGCAGTTCTTC. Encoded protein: CASSAGTDYNEQFF.